The clone carrying this TCR beta chain was counted a single time. In the study's own analysis: Reference gene primer amplification yielded estimated nucleated cell counts. Sequenced by immunoSEQ multiplex PCR; TCRdb stores in-frame clones only, minus some. V, J and clone size derive from that table, while D and trimming were established from the DNA sequence. The repertoire holds tens of thousands of clones, with over 70% as singletons. This entry belongs to a study of blood T cell repertoires in COVID-19. Across the whole study: Sample material is recorded as cDNA or gDNA derived from T cells, B-cell-depleted T cells, or PBMCs.

The CDR3 sequence is 14 residues long. Trimming at V came to 5 bases and at J to 7 bases, leaving 6 bases not matched to a gene. Germline CDR1 MNHEY, CDR2 SVGAGI. The sequencing sample was made of peripheral blood. This sequence originates from a man between 45 and 60 years old with acute or convalescent COVID-19. This chain uses TRBV6-5 with TRBJ2-1, with 9 nucleotides matching TRBD1. The DNA of the CDR3 is TGTGCCAGCAGTCGGACAGGGGAGGAAAATGAGCAGTTCTTC. Its translation is CASSRTGEENEQFF.